This T cell receptor (beta chain) was documented in a study of CD8 T cell repertoires and HIV-1 epitope variants. Study details: Separate wells received one of Twenty-five Gag or Nef variant peptides. IL-2, IL-7 and IL-15 were added on days 3 and 7 of approximately 10-day cultures. Controls included no peptide, Ebola AY9 epitope, and a CMV, EBV, flu pool.

Only in-frame clones appear in the TCRdb table, and some are missing; sequencing was by immunoSEQ multiplex PCR. Altogether 4,500 to 6,500 clones are present, roughly 70% being singletons, with the ten largest covering roughly 40%. About this clone itself: No antigen is known for it.

Germline V CDR1 and CDR2: MDHEN, SYDVKM. Trimming removed 3 bases from V and 1 base from J, with 6 bases in between. The CDR3 covers 13 residues. V and J are TRBV28 and TRBJ1-1; a weak D match, TRBD1 (5 bases). Sequences were obtained from cultured CD8+ T cells derived from PBMCs. This clonotype was sampled from a male donor with HIV. The CDR3 loop reads CASSLRGNTEAFF. The CDR3 nucleotides are TGTGCCAGCAGTTTGAGGGGGAACACTGAAGCTTTCTTT.